This TCR beta chain comes out of a study of blood T cell repertoires in COVID-19. Authors' data handling: Amplified reference gene primers provided the basis for estimating nucleated cell counts. The protocol was immunoSEQ multiplex PCR, while the TCRdb copy is restricted to in-frame clones and leaves out a portion. V and J calls and clone size are given by that table; D and trimming were obtained from the DNA. The sample carries 120,000 to 150,000 clones, around four fifths recorded once. Germline V lookup: CDR1 MGHRA, CDR2 YSYEKL. There are 18 residues in the CDR3. The V gene end was trimmed by 0 bases and the J gene end by 8 bases; junction bases not matched to a gene: 13.

Source material: peripheral blood. This rearrangement joins TRBV4-1 to TRBJ2-1; 10 bases align to TRBD2. This clonotype originated in a human donor in a cohort sampled during active COVID-19. CDR3 sequence (DNA): TGCGCCAGCAGCCAAGAAGAGGGCGCACAGCGGGGGGGAGATGAGCAGTTCTTC. Its protein is CASSQEEGAQRGGDEQFF.